This T cell receptor (beta chain) emerged from a study of vaccination and CD4 T cells after COVID-19. Study-level information: Investigators drew the post-COVID samples a median about 98 days after diagnosis, with a range of 35 to 161. Median time from second vaccine dose to sampling was around 72 days (14 to 241). Overlapping SARS-CoV-2, HCoV-NL63, HCoV-OC43 and HCoV-229E spike peptides stimulated the cells.

Sequencing of cultured CD4+ T cell DNA used the Oncomine TCR Beta short-read assay. TCRdb fed the PCR reads into MiXCR, producing one record per CDR3 protein. Here the sample spans some 21,000 distinct CDR3 sequences, more than 40% being singletons. CDR3 length equals 14 residues. Germline V gene sequence: CDR1 KGHSH, CDR2 LQKENI. The germline V and J ends were trimmed by 3 bases and 1 base, with 7 bases remaining between them. As for treatment: approximately 9-day PBMC culture with coronavirus spike peptide pools or control peptides (ViraFEST assay). Positive PCR dates ranged from March to December 2020; these dates predated US Alpha, Beta and Delta variants. Turning to this clonotype: The antigen is not known.

The sample was CD4+ T cells from blood, cultured in vitro, taken before SARS-CoV-2 vaccination. This sequence originates from a human donor who had recovered from COVID-19. The V gene is TRBV18, the J gene TRBJ1-3; D is uncertain. The CDR3: CASSPGGSGNTIYF. The CDR3 DNA reads as TGTGCCAGCTCACCCGGAGGATCTGGAAACACCATATATTTT. Looking up the rest from reference TRBV18 and TRBJ1-3 gives the full variable domain: NAGVMQNPRHLVRRRGQEARLRCSPMKGHSHVYWYRQLPEEGLKFMVYLQKENIIDESGMPKERFSAEFPKEGPSILRIQQVVRGDSAAYFCASSPGGSGNTIYFGEGSWLTVV.